This TCR beta chain was identified during a study of blood T cell repertoires in COVID-19. Study context: Collection of acute and convalescent COVID-19 samples took place in the United States, Italy and Spain. PBMCs, B-cell-depleted T cells, or T cells were the source of the cDNA or gDNA that made up the material.

CDR3 length equals 20 residues. Per the germline V gene, CDR1 is SGHRS and CDR2 is YFSETQ. Germline trimming cut 2 bases from V and 3 bases from J; bases unmatched to any gene: 20. In the source study's methods: Using reference gene primer amplification, nucleated cell counts were estimated. TCRdb keeps only in-frame clones here, not all; method: immunoSEQ multiplex PCR. The V and J calls and the clone size are those of that table, but D and trimming were determined from the DNA. The sample lists 120,000 or so clones, less than 85% occurring once. This sequence joins TRBV5-1 and TRBJ2-1; 7 positions match TRBD2. Sequences were obtained from peripheral blood. The receptor was isolated from a woman older than 75 with acute or convalescent COVID-19. CDR3 region: CASSFPLFSSGRGGYNEQFF. In nucleotides, the CDR3 is TGCGCCAGCAGCTTTCCCCTATTCAGCTCGGGGAGGGGAGGCTACAATGAGCAGTTCTTC. Looking up the rest from reference TRBV5-1 and TRBJ2-1 gives the full variable domain: KAGVTQTPRYLIKTRGQQVTLSCSPISGHRSVSWYQQTPGQGLQFLFEYFSETQRNKGNFPGRFSGRQFSNSRSEMNVSTLELGDSALYLCASSFPLFSSGRGGYNEQFFGPGTRLTVL.